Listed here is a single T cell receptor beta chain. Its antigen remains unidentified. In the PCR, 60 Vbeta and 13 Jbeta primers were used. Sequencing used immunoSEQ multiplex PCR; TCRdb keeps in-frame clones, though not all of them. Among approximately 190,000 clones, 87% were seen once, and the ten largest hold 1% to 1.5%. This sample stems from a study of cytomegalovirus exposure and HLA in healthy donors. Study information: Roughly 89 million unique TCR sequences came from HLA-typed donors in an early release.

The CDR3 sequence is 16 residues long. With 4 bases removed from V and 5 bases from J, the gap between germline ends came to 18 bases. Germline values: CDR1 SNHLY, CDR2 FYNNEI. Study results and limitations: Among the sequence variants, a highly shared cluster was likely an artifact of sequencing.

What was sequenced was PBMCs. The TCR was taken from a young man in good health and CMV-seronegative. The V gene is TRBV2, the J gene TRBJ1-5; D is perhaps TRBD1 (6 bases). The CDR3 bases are TGTGCCAGCAGTGCGTCTCCAGGGTACAGGGATCAGCCCCAGCATTTT. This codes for CASSASPGYRDQPQHF.